One and the same sample provided the 21 T cell receptor beta chains below, sequenced in a study of human T cells and chemical hapten exposure. One entry per CDR3 protein results from TCRdb running MiXCR on the RACE reads. Of 350,000 to 400,000 distinct CDR3 sequences in the sample, roughly 5.3% were seen once. The time point is: pre-sensitization, week 0. Treatment indicated: therapeutic diphenylcyclopropenone sensitization with weekly scalp DPC. Sequences were derived from whole blood, sampled in connection with sensitization to the hapten diphenylcyclopropenone (DPC). Receptors originate from a woman aged 50 to 60 with alopecia areata. Some clones in this sample may be carry-over from other donors' samples.

This clonotype was recorded many times. This chain connects TRBV12-3 or TRBV12-4 to TRBJ1-5, with TRBD1 matching 8 bases. CDR3 length: 12 residues. The junction had 1 base not matched to a gene; V was cut back by 3 bases and J by 9 bases. The CDR3, as DNA: TGTGCCAGCAGTTTCCAGGGGGCGCCCCAGCATTTT. Its protein product is CASSFQGAPQHF.

This clonotype was observed many times. This chain uses TRBV9 with TRBJ2-6, with D perhaps matching TRBD1 or TRBD2 (6 bases each). The CDR3 is 16 residues long. Looked up from germline, CDR1 is SGDLS and CDR2 is YYNGEE. Between the trimmed V and J ends, which lost 2 bases and 3 bases, there was a span of 12 bases. This CDR3 is CASSVERGRGANVLTF. DNA of the CDR3: TGTGCCAGCAGCGTCGAACGGGGGCGTGGGGCCAACGTCCTGACTTTC.

This chain connects TRBV20-1 to TRBJ1-2; 8 bases map to TRBD1. There are 15 residues in the CDR3. V dropped 3 bases and J dropped 2; count of bases not matched to a gene: 8. Germline CDR1 is DFQATT and CDR2 is SNEGSKA (reference sequence). CDR3: CSASKGQGPNYGYTF. DNA of the CDR3: TGCAGTGCTAGTAAAGGACAGGGTCCCAACTATGGCTACACCTTC.

In this sample, this clonotype turned up many times. The rearrangement uses TRBV6-5 and TRBJ2-7; 12 bases align to TRBD2. Trimming removed 5 bases from V and 2 bases from J; junction bases left unmatched: 4. The length of the CDR3 is 15 residues. In germline, CDR1 is MNHEY, CDR2 SVGAGI. The CDR3 DNA sequence: TGTGCCAGCAGTCCCTCTAGCGGGGGGGCCTACGAGCAGTACTTC. It yields the protein CASSPSSGGAYEQYF.

This sequence joins TRBV7-2 and TRBJ2-5; D may be TRBD2 (5 bases). V shed 1 base and J shed 5 bases, with 17 bases lying between them. CDR1 SGHTA and CDR2 FQGNSA come from the germline V gene. The CDR3 loop spans 16 amino acids. This CDR3 reads CASSLVAAIRRETQYF. As DNA, the CDR3 is TGTGCCAGCAGCTTAGTTGCAGCAATTAGGAGGGAGACCCAGTACTTC. The variable domain in full, completed from reference TRBV7-2 and TRBJ2-5, reads GAGVSQSPSNKVTEKGKDVELRCDPISGHTALYWYRQSLGQGLEFLIYFQGNSAPDKSGLPSDRFSAERTGGSVSTLTIQRTQQEDSAVYLCASSLVAAIRRETQYFGPGTRLLVL.

This clonotype appeared a few times. This sequence joins TRBV18 and TRBJ2-5; the D gene is possibly TRBD2 (6 bases). This CDR3 is built from 15 residues. The germline CDR1 and CDR2 sequences are KGHSH and LQKENI. V was pared by 3 bases and J by 3 bases, with 14 bases between. The CDR3 DNA sequence: TGTGCCAGCTCACCGACGCTAGCGCCAGAAGAGACCCAGTACTTC. Protein product: CASSPTLAPEETQYF.

V gene TRBV10-2 combines with J gene TRBJ1-5, with D possibly being TRBD1 (5 bases). V was shortened by 4 bases and J by 0 bases, with 22 bases between the two germline ends. The CDR3 is 19 amino acids. The germline CDR1 and CDR2 sequences are WSHSY and SAAADI. The CDR3 DNA reads as TGCGCCAGCAGTGGGAGGGACGGGCGCATCTTTGATAGCAATCAGCCCCAGCATTTT. This sequence encodes CASSGRDGRIFDSNQPQHF.

This clonotype came up a few times. This sequence joins TRBV18 and TRBJ2-7; D is perhaps TRBD1 or TRBD2 (5 bases each). CDR3 length equals 13 residues. CDR1 is KGHSH, CDR2 LQKENI, per germline. V was cut by 6 bases and J by 5 bases, with 14 bases left in between. The DNA for the CDR3 is TGTGCCAGCTCGCGAAATAGGGACCACGAGCAGTACTTC. Protein: CASSRNRDHEQYF. Looking up the rest from reference TRBV18 and TRBJ2-7 gives the full variable domain: NAGVMQNPRHLVRRRGQEARLRCSPMKGHSHVYWYRQLPEEGLKFMVYLQKENIIDESGMPKERFSAEFPKEGPSILRIQQVVRGDSAAYFCASSRNRDHEQYFGPGTRLTVT.

This clonotype showed up many times. The V gene is TRBV20-1, the J gene TRBJ2-3; D not certain. V shed 5 bases and J shed 0 bases, with 15 bases lying between them. The V gene's germline CDR1 is DFQATT and CDR2 SNEGSKA (reference sequence). The CDR3 covers 15 residues. The CDR3 region is CSAPRNTRSTDTQYF. In nucleotides, the CDR3 is TGCAGTGCTCCGCGCAACACCAGAAGCACAGATACGCAGTATTTT.

In its sample, this clonotype was seen many times. V gene TRBV7-2 combines with J gene TRBJ2-2; D gene uncertain. From germline, CDR1 is SGHTA and CDR2 FQGNSA. Between the trimmed V and J ends, which lost 3 bases and 4 bases, there was a span of 6 bases. The CDR3 is made up of 13 amino acids. The CDR3 DNA reads as TGTGCCAGCAGCTTGGACCTCACCGGGGAGCTGTTTTTT. Translating gives CASSLDLTGELFF.

This clonotype was observed a handful of times. J is TRBJ1-2 and V is TRBV7-2; D is perhaps TRBD1 (6 bases). The germline gives CDR1 SGHTA, CDR2 FQGNSA. V lost 5 bases and J lost 2, with 15 bases in between. The CDR3 covers 15 residues. This CDR3 reads CASSQGQGSNYGYTF. CDR3 nucleotide sequence: TGTGCCAGCAGCCAGGGGCAGGGGAGCAACTATGGCTACACCTTC.

This clonotype was found a few times. The chain couples TRBV27 to TRBJ2-1, with a tentative D call TRBD2 (5 bases). The CDR3 covers 11 residues. Germline V lookup: CDR1 MNHEY, CDR2 SMNVEV (reference sequence). The V gene lost 6 bases and the J gene lost 10 bases, with 10 bases spanning the gap. The CDR3 loop reads CASRGSGEQFF. The CDR3 nucleotides read TGTGCCAGCAGGGGGTCGGGAGAGCAGTTCTTC.

The V and J genes are TRBV28 and TRBJ2-1; 9 positions match TRBD2. V lost 5 bases, J lost 10 bases, and 12 bases stayed unmatched. CDR1 is MDHEN and CDR2 is SYDVKM in the germline V gene. The CDR3 has 15 residues. The CDR3 reads CASSPTPLAGIEQFF. As DNA, the CDR3 is TGTGCCAGCAGTCCTACCCCTCTAGCGGGGATAGAGCAGTTCTTC.

This clonotype was recorded a few times. J is TRBJ1-4 and V is TRBV5-1; D ambiguous. CDR3 length: 14 residues. Germline CDR1 SGHRS, CDR2 YFSETQ. The V end lost 0 bases, the J end lost 4 bases, and 7 bases lay between the germline ends. CDR3 in DNA: TGCGCCAGCAGCTTGGACGGCCTTAATGAAAAACTGTTTTTT. Its translation: CASSLDGLNEKLFF.

This clonotype has at least ten counts. This chain uses TRBV2 with TRBJ2-2; 8 bases are a match to TRBD1. Germline assignment: CDR1 SNHLY and CDR2 FYNNEI. With 6 bases clipped from V and 4 bases from J, the junction kept 7 bases outside the gene matches. The length of the CDR3 is 15 residues. This chain's CDR3 is CASREQGVSTGELFF. Here the CDR3 DNA reads TGTGCCAGCAGAGAACAGGGGGTGAGCACCGGGGAGCTGTTTTTT.

The table lists this clonotype with many counts. J is TRBJ2-1 and V is TRBV11-3; 9 bases are shared with TRBD1. The germline gives CDR1 SGHNT, CDR2 YENEEA. CDR3 length: 16 residues. After removal of 5 bases from V and 8 bases from J, the junction contained 13 bases not matched to a gene. Written as DNA, the CDR3 is TGTGCCAGCAGCCCCACTCCGGGACAGGGAGAGTATGAGCAGTTCTTC. It encodes CASSPTPGQGEYEQFF.

This clonotype was found many times. The V call is TRBV5-1, the J call TRBJ1-1; D unresolved. This CDR3 region has 14 residues. Trimming removed 3 bases from V and 4 bases from J, with 13 bases in between. Germline V gives CDR1 SGHRS, CDR2 YFSETQ. CDR3 nucleotides: TGCGCCAGCAGCTCGGACCTGGCGGGCACTGAAGCTTTCTTT. Translation: CASSSDLAGTEAFF. The full variable domain, completed using reference TRBV5-1 and TRBJ1-1, is KAGVTQTPRYLIKTRGQQVTLSCSPISGHRSVSWYQQTPGQGLQFLFEYFSETQRNKGNFPGRFSGRQFSNSRSEMNVSTLELGDSALYLCASSSDLAGTEAFFGQGTRLTVV.

A note on this clonotype: This may arise from a read error, as a much more abundant clone is one base away. The chain uses TRBV7-8 and TRBJ1-5, with a tentative D call TRBD1 (6 bases). Germline values: CDR1 SGHVS, CDR2 FQNEAQ. This CDR3 region has 18 residues. The CDR3 sequence: CASSYTGNLEWSNRPQHF. In DNA form, the CDR3 reads TGTGCCAGCAGCTATACAGGGAATCTGGAATGGAGCAATCGGCCCCAGCATTTT.

This clonotype was recorded at least ten times. The rearrangement joins TRBV5-1 to TRBJ2-4; a weak D match, TRBD1 (6 bases). Trimming cost V 0 bases and J 5 bases, with 9 bases left between them. CDR3 length: 14 amino acids. CDR1 is SGHRS and CDR2 is YFSETQ in the germline V gene. CDR3 region: CASSLGQDQNIQYF. In nucleotides, the CDR3 is TGCGCCAGCAGCTTGGGACAGGACCAAAACATTCAGTACTTC.

This clonotype was recorded a few times. The CDR3 DNA is TGCAGCGTAGGCGGGAGCGGCGGGGAGCTGTTTTTT. Its protein product is CSVGGSGGELFF. The chain uses TRBV29-1 and TRBJ2-2; TRBD2 agrees at 7 bases. Unmatched junction bases numbered 5, after V lost 6 bases and J lost 7 bases. The germline gives CDR1 SQVTM, CDR2 ANQGSEA. This CDR3 region has 12 residues.

This clonotype showed up many times. The rearrangement uses TRBV4-3 and TRBJ2-6; D unclear. The V end lost 0 bases, the J end lost 0 bases, and 9 bases lay between the germline ends. Per the germline V gene, CDR1 is LGHNA and CDR2 is YSLEER. The CDR3 is made up of 17 amino acids. The CDR3 DNA reads TGCGCCAGCAGCCAAGATCACAGCTTCTCTGGGGCCAACGTCCTGACTTTC. Its translation: CASSQDHSFSGANVLTF.